This is a list of T cell receptor beta chains from one sample in a study of T cell repertoires in cytomegalovirus infection. TCRdb re-called the reads through MiXCR, storing one row per CDR3 protein. The top ten clones hold under 6% of a sample with 76,000 or so distinct CDR3 sequences, less than 4.5% of them seen once. The sequencing sample was made of PBMCs. These receptors were taken from a human donor in good health (CMV status not recorded). Some clones in this sample may be carry-over from other donors' samples. Both conserved end residues are part of each CDR3. D genes are given only for firm matches. Rows may omit the clone size; those that give it use once, few, many or a size class.

clone size	J gene	V gene	D gene	CDR3 DNA	CDR3 protein
many	TRBJ2-7	TRBV6-2/TRBV6-3	NA	TGTGCCAGCAGTTACTCTAGACTATCCGAGCAGTACTTC	CASSYSRLSEQYF
many	TRBJ1-1	TRBV5-1	NA	TGCGCCAGCCGTGGGGACACTGAAGCTTTCTTT	CASRGDTEAFF
many	TRBJ1-4	TRBV7-8	TRBD1	TGTGCCAGCAGCCACCTCGGGGGACAGGGAGAGGAAAAACTGTTTTTT	CASSHLGGQGEEKLFF
many	TRBJ1-2	TRBV18	NA	TGTGCCAGCTCACCCCTCCCCGTCGGGCATGACTATGGCTACACCTTC	CASSPLPVGHDYGYTF
NA	TRBJ2-7	TRBV19	NA	TGTGCCAGCAGCAGGGTCTGGCCCTACGAGCAGTACTTC	CASSRVWPYEQYF
many	TRBJ2-3	TRBV7-6	TRBD1	TGTGCCAGCAGCCCAGTCGACAGGGGGTTAGGGGATACGCAGTATTTT	CASSPVDRGLGDTQYF
many	TRBJ1-4	TRBV10-3	TRBD1	TGTGCCATCAGTTCCGGGACAGGCGCCTCGACTAATGAAAAACTGTTTTTT	CAISSGTGASTNEKLFF
many	TRBJ2-7	TRBV12-3/TRBV12-4	TRBD2	TGTGCCAGCAGTCAAAGCGGGGGGCGGGACGAGCAGTACTTC	CASSQSGGRDEQYF
many	TRBJ2-3	TRBV5-1	NA	TGCGCCAGCAGCTTGCGGGGGCGCAAGTCAGATACGCAGTATTTT	CASSLRGRKSDTQYF
NA	TRBJ2-4	TRBV12-3/TRBV12-4	NA	TGTGCCAGCAGTTTTTCGGGGAAAAACATTCAGTACTTC	CASSFSGKNIQYF
few	TRBJ2-1	TRBV19	TRBD1	TGTGCCAGTAGCCATCTTCCCGGGACAGGGGTGGACAATGAGCAGTTCTTC	CASSHLPGTGVDNEQFF
many	TRBJ2-1	TRBV6-2/TRBV6-3	NA	TGTGCCAGCACGTGGGGGAAAGAGCAGTTCTTC	CASTWGKEQFF
many	TRBJ1-5	TRBV7-8	TRBD1	TGTGCCAGCAGAAACGACAGGGGCAATGGCAATCAGCCCCAGCATTTT	CASRNDRGNGNQPQHF
many	TRBJ2-7	TRBV2	TRBD1	TGTGCCAGCAGCGGGGACAGTACTAACTCCTACGAGCAGTACTTC	CASSGDSTNSYEQYF
many	TRBJ1-2	TRBV7-2	TRBD1	TGTGCCAGCAGCTCCTATACAGGGGGCGACTATGGCTACACCTTC	CASSSYTGGDYGYTF
many	TRBJ2-3	TRBV20-1	NA	TGCAGTGCTAGATCTTGGGGCCAGGGCGAATTAGCCACAGATACGCAGTATTTT	CSARSWGQGELATDTQYF
many	TRBJ1-2	TRBV18	NA	TGTGCCAGCTCACCTCTCCCGGACATTCTTATCGATGGCTACACCTTC	CASSPLPDILIDGYTF
many	TRBJ2-7	TRBV11-1	TRBD1	TGTGCCAGCAGCGTCGGGACAGGGGGGGAGCAGTACTTC	CASSVGTGGEQYF
many	TRBJ2-7	TRBV5-6	TRBD1	TGTGCCAGCAGCTGGGACAGGGGGTCCTACGAGCAGTACTTC	CASSWDRGSYEQYF
many	TRBJ1-2	TRBV7-2	TRBD1	TGTGCCAGCAGCTTAACGCTGACAGGGGCAGGCTACACCTTC	CASSLTLTGAGYTF
many	TRBJ1-1	TRBV7-9	NA	TGTGCCAGCAGCCCCCCCGGACTGAACACTGAAGCTTTCTTT	CASSPPGLNTEAFF
many	TRBJ1-2	TRBV5-6	NA	TGTGCCAGCAGCTTCGCCTATGGCTACACCTTC	CASSFAYGYTF
once	TRBJ1-5	TRBV7-8	NA	TGTGCCAGCAGCTTAGCGGGCGGGTTTGGTAATCAGCCCCAGCATTTT	CASSLAGGFGNQPQHF
many	TRBJ2-3	TRBV20-1	NA	TGCAGTGCTAGAGACGGGGGTTCCATCCAAGATACGCAGTATTTT	CSARDGGSIQDTQYF
many	TRBJ1-1	TRBV12-3/TRBV12-4	NA	TGTGCCAGCAGTTTTGGGAGGGGGACCACTGAAGCTTTCTTT	CASSFGRGTTEAFF
many	TRBJ1-1	TRBV28	NA	TGTGCCAGCAGTTTACTGAACACTGAAGCTTTCTTT	CASSLLNTEAFF